One sample yielded the 13 T cell receptor beta chains listed below, sequenced in a study of cytomegalovirus exposure and HLA in healthy donors. Both 60 Vbeta primers and 13 Jbeta primers went into the PCR. Sequenced by immunoSEQ multiplex PCR; TCRdb stores in-frame clones only, minus some. The sample contains 180,000 or so clones, over 70% of which appear only once. Sequencing used PBMCs. Receptor source: a woman aged 60-75 years in good health and CMV-seropositive.

The V and J genes are TRBV29-1 and TRBJ2-3; D gene uncertain. CDR1 is SQVTM, CDR2 ANQGSEA, per germline. The CDR3 totals 12 residues. V was trimmed by 4 bases and J by 2 bases, leaving 7 bases between them. The CDR3 region has the DNA TGCAGCGTTGTTCCAGACACAGATACGCAGTATTTT. Translated: CSVVPDTDTQYF.

The chain joins TRBV5-4 to TRBJ2-3; 11 bases line up with TRBD2. J was trimmed by 6 bases and V by 2 bases; bases with no gene match: 5. CDR3 length: 15 amino acids. The germline gives CDR1 SGHNT, CDR2 YYREEE (reference sequence). The chain's CDR3 is CASSFSGGAVDTQYF. The DNA of the CDR3 is TGTGCCAGCAGCTTTAGCGGGGGGGCCGTGGATACGCAGTATTTT.

This chain connects TRBV30 to TRBJ2-3; perhaps TRBD2 as D (7 bases). CDR1 is GTSNPN, CDR2 SVGIG, per germline (reference sequence). The CDR3 has 14 amino acids. V lost 1 base and J lost 8, with 16 bases in between. In nucleotides, the CDR3 is TGTGCCTGGAGTGAGGGGGGGGGCCAGGGTACGCAGTATTTT. It yields the protein CAWSEGGGQGTQYF.

This clone has a handful of counts. The V gene is TRBV27, the J gene TRBJ2-5, with 8 nucleotides matching TRBD2. Germline V gives CDR1 MNHEY, CDR2 SMNVEV (reference sequence). The CDR3 spans 16 residues. Trimming at V came to 5 bases and at J to 2 bases, leaving 10 bases not matched to a gene. The CDR3 DNA reads as TGTGCCAGCAGTCCCGGACTAGCTGGGAGGCAAGAGACCCAGTACTTC. This translates into CASSPGLAGRQETQYF.

A single count supports this clone. The rearrangement joins TRBV19 to TRBJ2-3; D perhaps matches TRBD2 (5 bases). This CDR3 region has 15 residues. The germline V and J ends were trimmed by 3 bases and 6 bases, with 16 bases remaining between them. Germline V gene data show CDR1 as LNHDA and CDR2 as SQIVND (reference sequence). As DNA, the CDR3 is TGTGCCAGTAGTATGGTCGGGCTAGCTTCGGATACGCAGTATTTT. Translating gives CASSMVGLASDTQYF.

This chain uses TRBV6-5 with TRBJ1-4; D is perhaps TRBD1 (5 bases). CDR1 and CDR2 (germline): MNHEY, SVGAGI. Trimming shortened V by 5 bases and J by 8 bases, and 15 bases separated the two germline ends. This CDR3 contains 14 residues. The CDR3 DNA reads TGTGCCAGCAGTAGTGACAGATGGCACGAAAAACTGTTTTTT. Amino acids: CASSSDRWHEKLFF.

The chain has TRBV19 and TRBJ2-3; TRBD2 is a possible D gene (7 bases). V was trimmed by 10 bases and J by 6 bases, leaving 20 bases between them. Germline V lookup: CDR1 LNHDA, CDR2 SQIVND (reference sequence). The CDR3 loop spans 14 amino acids. This CDR3 is CATQEGGAVDTQYF. The CDR3 DNA sequence: TGTGCCACCCAAGAGGGGGGGGCCGTGGATACGCAGTATTTT.

This clone was counted once. This chain links TRBV7-9 with TRBJ2-5; 11 bases align to TRBD1. The DNA end is a closer match to TRBJ2-7, so the J assignment may be wrong. Germline CDR1 and CDR2: SEHNR and FQNEAQ (reference sequence). The CDR3 is 15 residues long. The CDR3 coding sequence is TGTGCCAGCAGCTTAGGGGACAGGGGGTTATACGAGCAGTACTTC. Protein product: CASSLGDRGLYEQYF.

This sequence joins TRBV11-2 and TRBJ2-3, with 11 bases fitting TRBD2. This CDR3 has 18 amino acids. Germline V gene data show CDR1 as SGHAT and CDR2 as FQNNGV. V shed 2 bases and J 1 base; nucleotides not matched to a gene: 8. The CDR3 nucleotides read TGTGCCAGCAGCTTACTCCCTAGCGGGGGGCGACGCACAGATACGCAGTATTTT. Its protein is CASSLLPSGGRRTDTQYF.

Worth noting for this clone: This same CDR3 is encoded by further DNA sequences in the sample. The V call is TRBV28, the J call TRBJ1-2; 7 bases agree with TRBD1. The CDR3 spans 13 residues. The germline V gene has CDR1 MDHEN and CDR2 SYDVKM. The junction had 0 bases not matched to a gene; V was cut back by 3 bases and J by 2 bases. CDR3 DNA: TGTGCCAGCAGTTTGACAGGGAACTATGGCTACACCTTC. Translating it yields CASSLTGNYGYTF.

The chain is built from TRBV5-8 and TRBJ1-1; 8 nucleotides match TRBD1. Germline V lookup: CDR1 SGHTS, CDR2 YDEGEE. V was pared by 1 base and J by 0 bases, with 8 bases of the junction left unmatched. This CDR3 region has 17 residues. The CDR3 DNA follows: TGTGCCAGCAGCTTGTGGCCCAGGGGGCTTTTGAACACTGAAGCTTTCTTT. Its protein is CASSLWPRGLLNTEAFF.

This chain uses TRBV5-6 with TRBJ2-5; D might be TRBD1 (5 bases). This CDR3 has 14 amino acids. V was pared by 1 base and J by 1 base, with 8 bases between. In germline, CDR1 is SGHDT, CDR2 YYEEEE. Written as DNA, the CDR3 is TGTGCCAGCAGCTTGCCGACAGTCCAAGAGACCCAGTACTTC. It yields the protein CASSLPTVQETQYF.

The rearrangement uses TRBV5-6 and TRBJ2-5, with 8 bases that match TRBD2. The end of the DNA aligns better with TRBJ2-7, so the J call may be wrong. The CDR3 length is 14 residues. Per germline, CDR1 SGHDT and CDR2 YYEEEE. CDR3 residues: CASSVSGSSYEQYF. CDR3 nucleotide sequence: TGTGCCAGCAGCGTCAGCGGGAGCTCCTACGAGCAGTACTTC.